This T cell receptor (beta chain) is from a study of T cells expressing NK-cell markers. General observations from the study: Dominant NKG2C+ clonotypes in five or six donors made up about 1.0-7.0% of CD8+ T cells. Whether expanded NKG2C-expressing T cell clones recognize HCMV is unknown. These clonotypes additionally ranked first within the CD3+CD56-NKG2C+ fraction of a few donors.

5'RACE template switching with UMIs generated TCR beta cDNA. TCRdb re-called the 5' RACE reads; every CDR3 protein appears as one record, without DNA. This sample's clone table lists a few hundred thousand distinct CDR3 sequences. CDR1 is SGHVS, CDR2 FQNEAQ, per germline. This CDR3 has 14 amino acids. In regard to this clonotype: Its cognate antigen is unknown.

This clonotype was obtained from a man aged 18 to 69 in good health. The sequencing sample was made of blood T cells: a sorted CD56 or NKG2C T cell subset, CD4+ or CD8+ T cells, or bulk PBMC T cells (not recorded which). V gene TRBV7-8 combines with J gene TRBJ2-1; with no DNA, the TCRdb D assignment of TRBD1 cannot be verified. The CDR3 region is CASSKSGTGNEQFF.